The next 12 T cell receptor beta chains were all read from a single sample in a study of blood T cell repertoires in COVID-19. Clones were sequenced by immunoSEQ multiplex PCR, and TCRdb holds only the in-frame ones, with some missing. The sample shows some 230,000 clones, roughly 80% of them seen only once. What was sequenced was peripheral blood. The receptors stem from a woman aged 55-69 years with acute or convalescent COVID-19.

The CDR3 region has the DNA TGTGCCATCAGCATACAGGACAGGGGCATCTATGGCTACACCTTC. Protein sequence: CAISIQDRGIYGYTF. The chain recombines TRBV10-3 with TRBJ1-2; 9 bases align to TRBD1. The CDR3 contains 15 residues. Germline loops: CDR1 ENHRY, CDR2 SYGVKD. The V and J ends lost 6 bases and 4 bases, in that order; junction bases with no gene match: 9.

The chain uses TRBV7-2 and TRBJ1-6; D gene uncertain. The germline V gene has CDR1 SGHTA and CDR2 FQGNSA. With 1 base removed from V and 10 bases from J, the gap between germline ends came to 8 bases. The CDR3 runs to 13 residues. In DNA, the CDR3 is TGTGCCAGCAGCTTAGAGCGGGCCTCACCCCTCCACTTT. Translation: CASSLERASPLHF. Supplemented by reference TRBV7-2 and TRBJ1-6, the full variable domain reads GAGVSQSPSNKVTEKGKDVELRCDPISGHTALYWYRQSLGQGLEFLIYFQGNSAPDKSGLPSDRFSAERTGGSVSTLTIQRTQQEDSAVYLCASSLERASPLHFGNGTRLTVT.

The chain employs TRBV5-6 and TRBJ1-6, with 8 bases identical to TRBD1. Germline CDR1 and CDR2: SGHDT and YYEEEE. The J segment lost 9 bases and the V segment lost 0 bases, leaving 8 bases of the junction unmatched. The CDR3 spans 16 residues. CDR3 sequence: CASSLARGQGPSPLHF. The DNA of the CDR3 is TGTGCCAGCAGCTTGGCCCGTGGACAGGGTCCTTCACCCCTCCACTTT.

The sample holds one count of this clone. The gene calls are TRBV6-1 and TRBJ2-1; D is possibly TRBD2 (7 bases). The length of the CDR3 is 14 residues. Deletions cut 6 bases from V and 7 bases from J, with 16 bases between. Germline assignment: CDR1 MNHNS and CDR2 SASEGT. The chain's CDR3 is CASRGGAGLNEQFF. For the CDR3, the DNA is TGTGCCAGCAGGGGGGGGGCAGGGCTGAATGAGCAGTTCTTC.

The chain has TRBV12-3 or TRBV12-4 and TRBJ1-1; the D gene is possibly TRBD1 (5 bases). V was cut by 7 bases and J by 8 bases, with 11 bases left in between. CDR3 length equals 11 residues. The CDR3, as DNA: TGTGCCAGCACCTCGGGGGTCGAAGCTTTCTTT. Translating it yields CASTSGVEAFF.

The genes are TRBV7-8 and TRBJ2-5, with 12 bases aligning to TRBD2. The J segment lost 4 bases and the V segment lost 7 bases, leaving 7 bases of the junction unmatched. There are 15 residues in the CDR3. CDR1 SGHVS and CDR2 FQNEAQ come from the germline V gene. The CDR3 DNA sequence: TGTGCCAGCATAATTCTAGCGGGGGGGCGAGAGACCCAGTACTTC. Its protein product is CASIILAGGRETQYF.

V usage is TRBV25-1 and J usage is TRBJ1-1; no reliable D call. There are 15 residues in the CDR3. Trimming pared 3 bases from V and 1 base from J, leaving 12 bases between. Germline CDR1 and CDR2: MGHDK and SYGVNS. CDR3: CASSEYKATNTEAFF. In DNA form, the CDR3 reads TGTGCCAGCAGTGAGTACAAAGCGACGAACACTGAAGCTTTCTTT.

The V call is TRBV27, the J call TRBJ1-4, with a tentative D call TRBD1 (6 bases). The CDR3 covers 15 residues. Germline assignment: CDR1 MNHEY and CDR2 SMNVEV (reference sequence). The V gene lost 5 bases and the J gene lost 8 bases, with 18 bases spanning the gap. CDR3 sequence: CASSQPGGGGEKLFF. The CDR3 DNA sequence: TGTGCCAGCAGTCAACCTGGAGGGGGAGGGGAAAAACTGTTTTTT.

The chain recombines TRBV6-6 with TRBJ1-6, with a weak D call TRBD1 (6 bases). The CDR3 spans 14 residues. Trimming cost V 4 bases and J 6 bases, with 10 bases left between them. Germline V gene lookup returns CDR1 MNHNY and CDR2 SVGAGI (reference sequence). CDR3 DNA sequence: TGTGCCAGCAGTTTTCTCAGGGGTAATTCACCCCTCCACTTT. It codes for CASSFLRGNSPLHF.

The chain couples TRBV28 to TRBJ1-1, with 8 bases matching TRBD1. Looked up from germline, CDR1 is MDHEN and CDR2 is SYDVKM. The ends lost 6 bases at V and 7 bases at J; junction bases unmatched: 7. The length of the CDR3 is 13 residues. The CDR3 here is CASSFRGRGEAFF. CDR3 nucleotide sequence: TGTGCCAGCAGCTTCAGGGGGCGCGGTGAAGCTTTCTTT.

In DNA, the CDR3 is TGTGCCAGCAATATTTGGGGCACCCAGCCCCAGCATTTT. Residues: CASNIWGTQPQHF. The gene calls are TRBV12-3 or TRBV12-4 and TRBJ1-5, with a tentative D call TRBD1 (5 bases). V lost 7 bases and J 7 bases, leaving 14 bases between the germline ends. This CDR3 is 13 amino acids long.

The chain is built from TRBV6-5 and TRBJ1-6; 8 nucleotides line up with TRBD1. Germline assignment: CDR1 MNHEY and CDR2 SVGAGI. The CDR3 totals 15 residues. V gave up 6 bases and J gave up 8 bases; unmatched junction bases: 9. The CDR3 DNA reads TGTGCCAGCAGACTAGACAGGGGTTTTGATTCACCCCTCCACTTT. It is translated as CASRLDRGFDSPLHF.